Following are 30 T cell receptor beta chains from one sample sequenced in a study of beta chain features in type 1 diabetes. Investigators reverse transcribed all isolated RNA, so they sequenced expressed TCRB transcripts. Libraries were prepared by immunoSEQ multiplex PCR; TCRdb keeps only in-frame clonotypes and omits some of them. The sample holds about 39,000 clones; 45% to 50% are singletons and the top ten take 0.72%. Sequencing used central memory CD4+ T cells from blood. These receptors all stem from a woman under 30 in good health.

V and J are TRBV25-1 and TRBJ2-1; TRBD1 aligns across 8 bases. CDR3 size: 13 residues. Trimming removed 8 bases from V and 4 bases from J; junction bases left unmatched: 4. Per germline, CDR1 MGHDK and CDR2 SYGVNS. The CDR3 DNA is TGTGCCAGCCAGGGGGCGTCATACAATGAGCAGTTCTTC. Protein sequence: CASQGASYNEQFF.

This sequence joins TRBV5-1 and TRBJ2-7; 8 nucleotides match TRBD1. This CDR3 comprises 15 residues. The ends lost 3 bases at V and 4 bases at J; junction bases unmatched: 9. The germline V gene encodes CDR1 SGHRS and CDR2 YFSETQ. The CDR3 sequence is CASSSTTGVLYEQYF. For the CDR3, the DNA is TGCGCCAGCAGCTCCACGACAGGGGTTTTGTACGAGCAGTACTTC.

This clone was counted a single time. The rearrangement uses TRBV7-9 and TRBJ2-1, with a possible D match to TRBD2 (6 bases). V was clipped by 7 bases and J by 0 bases, with 16 bases between them. CDR1 SEHNR and CDR2 FQNEAQ come from the germline V gene (reference sequence). This CDR3 has 16 amino acids. In DNA, the CDR3 is TGTGCCAGCACCCGGATGGGGGGAGTCTCCTACAATGAGCAGTTCTTC. It is translated as CASTRMGGVSYNEQFF.

The genes are TRBV28 and TRBJ2-4; D is ambiguous. V lost 1 base and J lost 0, with 4 bases in between. The germline gives CDR1 MDHEN, CDR2 SYDVKM. There are 14 residues in the CDR3. The CDR3 DNA reads as TGTGCCAGCAGTTTATCCGTAGCCAAAAACATTCAGTACTTC. Protein: CASSLSVAKNIQYF.

The V and J genes are TRBV19 and TRBJ1-3; D gene uncertain. CDR3 size: 15 residues. Germline lookup yields CDR1 LNHDA and CDR2 SQIVND (reference sequence). Trimming cost V 7 bases and J 0 bases, with 13 bases left between them. The CDR3 coding sequence is TGTGCCAGTATTGTGAGCGGGATCTCTGGAAACACCATATATTTT. Translating it yields CASIVSGISGNTIYF.

A remark on this clone: This CDR3 is also generated by other DNA sequences in the sample. This chain uses TRBV6-1 with TRBJ2-3; 8 bases agree with TRBD2. Trimming took 7 bases from V and 1 from J; bases not matched to a gene: 1. CDR1 is MNHNS, CDR2 SASEGT, per germline. The CDR3 consists of 13 residues. CDR3 sequence: CASKAGGTDTQYF. The DNA for the CDR3 is TGTGCCAGCAAAGCGGGAGGCACAGATACGCAGTATTTT.

This sequence joins TRBV6-1 and TRBJ2-7; 8 bases line up with TRBD1. The length of the CDR3 is 14 residues. J was trimmed by 2 bases and V by 10 bases; bases with no gene match: 10. The germline V gene has CDR1 MNHNS and CDR2 SASEGT. The CDR3 region is CATTVQDRAYEQYF. DNA of the CDR3: TGTGCCACTACGGTGCAGGACAGGGCCTACGAGCAGTACTTC.

The V call is TRBV6-1, the J call TRBJ1-6, with 8 positions matching TRBD1. The V gene end was trimmed by 5 bases and the J gene end by 7 bases; junction bases not matched to a gene: 7. From germline, CDR1 is MNHNS and CDR2 SASEGT. The CDR3 length is 15 residues. The CDR3 loop is CASSRDRDRNSPLHF. The CDR3 DNA reads as TGTGCCAGCAGTCGAGACCGGGACAGGAATTCACCCCTCCACTTT.

This clone was recorded a few times. This chain connects TRBV7-9 to TRBJ1-1; D possibly corresponds to TRBD1 (5 bases). Per the germline V gene, CDR1 is SEHNR and CDR2 is FQNEAQ (reference sequence). CDR3 length equals 14 residues. The V end lost 2 bases, the J end lost 4 bases, and 11 bases lay between the germline ends. The CDR3 nucleotides read TGTGCCAGCAGCTTAACGGGGGATGTCACTGAAGCTTTCTTT. This sequence encodes CASSLTGDVTEAFF.

This sequence joins TRBV21-1 and TRBJ2-7; the D call TRBD1 from the table was never checked on the DNA. TRBV21-1 has pseudogene status. The CDR3 covers 15 residues. CDR3 in amino acids: CASSKRRTARDEQYF. As DNA, the CDR3 is TGTGCCAGCAGCAAAAGGAGAACAGCCAGGGACGAGCAGTACTTC.

This clone was observed a handful of times. The gene calls are TRBV6-1 and TRBJ2-7; 10 positions agree with TRBD1. The junction had 4 bases not matched to a gene; V was cut back by 3 bases and J by 2 bases. Germline CDR1 MNHNS, CDR2 SASEGT. CDR3 length: 15 residues. The CDR3, as DNA: TGTGCCAGCAGTGAGACAGGGGGCGCGACCTACGAGCAGTACTTC. Translation gives CASSETGGATYEQYF.

The chain combines TRBV21-1 with TRBJ2-1; the table's D call, TRBD2, has no DNA check behind it. TRBV21-1 is given as a pseudogene. The length of the CDR3 is 12 residues. CDR3 bases: TGTGCCAGCAGCAAAGACGAGCATGAGCAGTTCTTC. This sequence encodes CASSKDEHEQFF.

The V call is TRBV7-2, the J call TRBJ1-4; D may be TRBD1 (6 bases). The germline CDR1 and CDR2 sequences are SGHTA and FQGNSA. Trimming removed 5 bases at V and 8 bases at J, with 21 bases between. There are 16 residues in the CDR3. CDR3 sequence (DNA): TGTGCCAGCAGCCCCGCGATACCAGGACAGAGAGAAAAACTGTTTTTT. Protein sequence: CASSPAIPGQREKLFF.

The rearrangement links TRBV10-2 to TRBJ2-3; TRBD2 matches at 12 bases. J gave up 0 bases and V 2 bases, and 9 bases lay outside the gene matches. Germline-derived CDR1 and CDR2 are WSHSY and SAAADI. CDR3 length equals 19 residues. The DNA of the CDR3 is TGCGCCAGCAGTGAGCCTAGCGGGGGGGTCCGTTATAGCACAGATACGCAGTATTTT. Amino acid sequence: CASSEPSGGVRYSTDTQYF.

The sample holds one count of this clone. The rearrangement uses TRBV11-1 and TRBJ1-1; D remains ambiguous. The V gene lost 8 bases and the J gene lost 6 bases, with 10 bases spanning the gap. CDR1 and CDR2 from the germline V gene are SGHAT and FQDESV (reference sequence). The CDR3 contains 11 residues. The CDR3 reads CASRFGAEAFF. Here the CDR3 DNA reads TGTGCCAGCCGGTTCGGGGCTGAAGCTTTCTTT.

The V and J genes are TRBV5-1 and TRBJ2-6; a possible D gene is TRBD1 (5 bases). The V end was cut by 2 bases, the J end by 2 bases, with 8 bases between. CDR1 SGHRS and CDR2 YFSETQ come from the germline V gene. CDR3 length: 15 amino acids. Written as DNA, the CDR3 is TGCGCCAGCAGCTTACAGGATCCTGGGGCCAACGTCCTGACTTTC. Amino acids: CASSLQDPGANVLTF.

This clone has more than one count but fewer than ten. This sequence joins TRBV6-6 and TRBJ2-2; 13 nucleotides agree with TRBD2. Germline V CDR1 and CDR2: MNHNY, SVGAGI (reference sequence). V lost 6 bases to trimming and J lost 6 bases; unmatched junction nucleotides: 4. This CDR3 comprises 15 residues. The CDR3 loop is CASRGLAGEAGELFF. CDR3 nucleotide sequence: TGTGCCAGCAGAGGACTAGCGGGAGAGGCCGGGGAGCTGTTTTTT.

This clone was detected only a few times. The CDR3, as DNA: TGTGCCAGCCACCGGGGTGGGAATGAGCAGTTCTTC. Amino acid sequence: CASHRGGNEQFF. The chain links TRBV2 to TRBJ2-1, with D perhaps TRBD2 (5 bases). Per the germline V gene, CDR1 is SNHLY and CDR2 is FYNNEI. This CDR3 spans 12 amino acids. Trimming took 8 bases from V and 7 from J, leaving 12 bases between them.

A few counts support this clone. The gene calls are TRBV6-1 and TRBJ1-5; 10 bases match TRBD1. Germline assignment: CDR1 MNHNS and CDR2 SASEGT. The CDR3 totals 16 residues. V gave up 4 bases and J gave up 3 bases; unmatched junction bases: 6. CDR3 nucleotide sequence: TGTGCCAGCAGTGTAGGGGGGACAGGGGCCAATCAGCCCCAGCATTTT. It is translated as CASSVGGTGANQPQHF.

This clone was observed a few times. The genes are TRBV5-8 and TRBJ1-5; D perhaps matches TRBD1 (6 bases). CDR1 is SGHTS, CDR2 YDEGEE, per germline. V was clipped by 0 bases and J by 4 bases, with 14 bases between them. There are 16 residues in the CDR3. CDR3 in DNA: TGTGCCAGCAGCTTGGCCTTGACAGGAGAGAATCAGCCCCAGCATTTT. This translates into CASSLALTGENQPQHF. Using reference TRBV5-8 and TRBJ1-5 for the parts outside the CDR3, the full variable domain is EAGVTQSPTHLIKTRGQQATLRCSPISGHTSVYWYQQALGLGLQFLLWYDEGEERNRGNFPPRFSGRQFPNYSSELNVNALELEDSALYLCASSLALTGENQPQHFGDGTRLSIL.

This clone was detected only a few times. V and J are TRBV7-2 and TRBJ2-1; perhaps TRBD2 as D (6 bases). V lost 7 bases, J lost 0 bases, and 13 bases lay in between. CDR3 length: 15 residues. CDR1 is SGHTA and CDR2 is FQGNSA in the germline V gene. The chain's CDR3 is CASTRSSGSYNEQFF. CDR3 bases: TGTGCCAGCACTCGAAGTAGCGGCTCCTACAATGAGCAGTTCTTC. The whole variable domain, remainder taken from reference TRBV7-2 and TRBJ2-1, is GAGVSQSPSNKVTEKGKDVELRCDPISGHTALYWYRQSLGQGLEFLIYFQGNSAPDKSGLPSDRFSAERTGGSVSTLTIQRTQQEDSAVYLCASTRSSGSYNEQFFGPGTRLTVL.

This clone was found a few times. The chain is built from TRBV5-1 and TRBJ1-5; 9 bases are a match to TRBD1. With V trimmed by 3 bases and J by 2 bases, 3 bases remained unmatched. This CDR3 has 15 residues. Germline lookup yields CDR1 SGHRS and CDR2 YFSETQ. Written as DNA, the CDR3 is TGCGCCAGCAGCTGGGGACAGGGCCGCAATCAGCCCCAGCATTTT. Its protein product is CASSWGQGRNQPQHF.

The chain uses TRBV19 and TRBJ2-7; TRBD1 agrees at 7 bases. The CDR3 runs 15 residues. Germline CDR1 and CDR2: LNHDA and SQIVND (reference sequence). V dropped 5 bases and J dropped 0; count of bases not matched to a gene: 7. The CDR3: CASSALTGVSYEQYF. The CDR3 DNA sequence: TGTGCCAGTAGTGCCCTCACAGGGGTCTCCTACGAGCAGTACTTC.

This clone was picked up a small number of times. The chain employs TRBV10-3 and TRBJ2-5; tentatively, D is TRBD1 (7 bases). The closer fit of TRBJ2-7 to the DNA end suggests the J call may be wrong. This CDR3 has 14 residues. CDR1 is ENHRY and CDR2 is SYGVKD in the germline V gene. The CDR3, as DNA: TGTGCCATTTCCCGCGGGACAGAGTCCTACGAGCAGTACTTC. As protein: CAISRGTESYEQYF.

The CDR3: CASSRSLAGGNEQFF. In DNA form, the CDR3 reads TGTGCCAGCAGTAGGTCCCTAGCGGGGGGCAATGAGCAGTTCTTC. The rearrangement uses TRBV28 and TRBJ2-1; TRBD2 agrees at 11 bases. Germline V gives CDR1 MDHEN, CDR2 SYDVKM. V was clipped by 5 bases and J by 6 bases; unmatched bases: 6. CDR3 length equals 15 residues.

This clone was counted a single time. The chain carries TRBV28 and TRBJ2-1, with a tentative D call TRBD2 (6 bases). Trimming took 5 bases from V and 8 from J, leaving 10 bases between them. Germline V gives CDR1 MDHEN, CDR2 SYDVKM. The CDR3 spans 12 residues. The CDR3 sequence: CASSPSVDEQFF. In DNA form, the CDR3 reads TGTGCCAGCAGTCCTAGCGTCGATGAGCAGTTCTTC.

This clone has more than one count but fewer than ten. The CDR3 is CASSYSGTRNTGELFF. The CDR3 DNA reads as TGTGCCAGCAGTTACTCAGGGACAAGGAACACCGGGGAGCTGTTTTTT. The chain links TRBV6-5 to TRBJ2-2, with a possible D match to TRBD1 (6 bases). CDR1 MNHEY and CDR2 SVGAGI come from the germline V gene. The CDR3 loop spans 16 amino acids. The V gene lost 0 bases and the J gene lost 1 base, with 9 bases spanning the gap.

This clone was counted a few times. The V gene is TRBV11-2, the J gene TRBJ2-7, with TRBD1 matching over 7 bases. This CDR3 has 18 amino acids. CDR1 is SGHAT and CDR2 is FQNNGV in the germline V gene. Germline trimming cut 5 bases from V and 0 bases from J; bases unmatched to any gene: 16. CDR3 coding DNA: TGTGCCAGCAGCCCCCTAGGGAGACCGGGACAGAGCTCCTACGAGCAGTACTTC. Translation gives CASSPLGRPGQSSYEQYF. The variable domain in full, completed from reference TRBV11-2 and TRBJ2-7, reads EAGVAQSPRYKIIEKRQSVAFWCNPISGHATLYWYQQILGQGPKLLIQFQNNGVVDDSQLPKDRFSAERLKGVDSTLKIQPAKLEDSAVYLCASSPLGRPGQSSYEQYFGPGTRLTVT.

The chain is built from TRBV7-2 and TRBJ1-5; 7 bases line up with TRBD1. This CDR3 is 16 amino acids long. Unmatched junction bases numbered 8, after V lost 4 bases and J lost 2 bases. Germline-derived CDR1 and CDR2 are SGHTA and FQGNSA. The CDR3 bases are TGTGCCAGCAGCTCCCGGGACAGAGAGGGCAATCAGCCCCAGCATTTT. This sequence encodes CASSSRDREGNQPQHF. Full variable domain (outside the CDR3, taken from reference TRBV7-2 and TRBJ1-5): GAGVSQSPSNKVTEKGKDVELRCDPISGHTALYWYRQSLGQGLEFLIYFQGNSAPDKSGLPSDRFSAERTGGSVSTLTIQRTQQEDSAVYLCASSSRDREGNQPQHFGDGTRLSIL.

This chain links TRBV27 with TRBJ1-2; TRBD1 matches at 8 bases. The CDR3 length is 18 residues. Germline CDR1 and CDR2: MNHEY and SMNVEV (reference sequence). The V and J ends lost 6 bases and 4 bases, in that order; junction bases with no gene match: 19. The CDR3 loop reads CASRVPTTGTGTPYGYTF. CDR3 DNA: TGTGCCAGCAGAGTTCCCACAACCGGGACAGGTACCCCCTATGGCTACACCTTC.